Presented here are 30 T cell receptor beta chains from one specimen sequenced in a study of shared clonotypes between healthy human individuals. The table came from immunoSEQ multiplex PCR; TCRdb's copy has only in-frame clones and leaves some out. The table has more than 2,000,000 clones, approximately 95% seen once. Sequencing input: naive CD4+ T cells from PBMCs. Regarding subset: CD45RA+ positively selected. The receptors here all came from a man between 18 and 29 years old in good health. Some clones in this sample may be carry-over from other donors' samples.

This clone has only one observation. CDR3 residues: CASSPGGTRSEQYF. CDR3 DNA sequence: TGCGCCAGCAGCCCGGGGGGGACACGAAGCGAGCAGTACTTC. V and J are TRBV5-1 and TRBJ2-7; TRBD2 matches 8 bases. Germline V lookup: CDR1 SGHRS, CDR2 YFSETQ. The CDR3 has 14 amino acids. The ends lost 4 bases at V and 6 bases at J; junction bases unmatched: 9. The whole variable domain, remainder taken from reference TRBV5-1 and TRBJ2-7, is KAGVTQTPRYLIKTRGQQVTLSCSPISGHRSVSWYQQTPGQGLQFLFEYFSETQRNKGNFPGRFSGRQFSNSRSEMNVSTLELGDSALYLCASSPGGTRSEQYFGPGTRLTVT.

This sequence joins TRBV6-6 and TRBJ2-7, with 9 bases matching TRBD1. With V trimmed by 0 bases and J by 3 bases, 6 bases remained unmatched. The CDR3 length is 16 residues. CDR1 is MNHNY, CDR2 SVGAGI, per germline (reference sequence). The CDR3 region is CASSYSAQGANYEQYF. CDR3 nucleotides: TGTGCCAGCAGTTACTCGGCACAGGGGGCTAACTACGAGCAGTACTTC.

The rearrangement uses TRBV30 and TRBJ2-1; TRBD2 agrees at 8 bases. CDR3 length equals 15 residues. J lost 7 bases, V lost 0 bases, and 8 bases had no gene match. Germline lookup yields CDR1 GTSNPN and CDR2 SVGIG (reference sequence). CDR3 residues: CAWSVSLAGTNEQFF. The DNA of the CDR3 is TGTGCCTGGAGTGTTTCGTTAGCGGGGACGAATGAGCAGTTCTTC.

As regards this clone: The same CDR3 also results from other DNA sequences found in this sample. The J gene is TRBJ2-1, the V gene TRBV7-2; TRBD2 matches at 9 bases. The CDR3 runs 15 residues. Germline V lookup: CDR1 SGHTA, CDR2 FQGNSA. Trimming took 1 base from V and 4 from J; bases not matched to a gene: 2. CDR3 region: CASSLGLAEYNEQFF. The CDR3 bases are TGTGCCAGCAGCTTAGGACTAGCGGAATACAATGAGCAGTTCTTC.

The chain couples TRBV18 to TRBJ2-2; a possible D gene is TRBD1 (5 bases). Germline V gives CDR1 KGHSH, CDR2 LQKENI. The CDR3 is made up of 15 amino acids. V shed 4 bases and J shed 6 bases, with 15 bases lying between them. CDR3 nucleotide sequence: TGTGCCAGCTCACAAAGCCGCAGGGTTCCCGGGGAGCTGTTTTTT. Protein product: CASSQSRRVPGELFF.

The chain carries TRBV11-2 and TRBJ1-2; D possibly corresponds to TRBD1 (5 bases). V shed 0 bases and J shed 3 bases, with 11 bases lying between them. The CDR3 spans 15 residues. Germline CDR1 and CDR2: SGHAT and FQNNGV. The CDR3 DNA reads as TGTGCCAGCAGCTTAGATCACCAGGGAGACTATGGCTACACCTTC. Amino acids: CASSLDHQGDYGYTF.

The CDR3 sequence is CASRTGAGNTIYF. CDR3 coding DNA: TGTGCCAGCAGGACAGGGGCGGGAAACACCATATATTTT. The chain has TRBV28 and TRBJ1-3; 8 positions agree with TRBD1. The CDR3 runs 13 residues. Per the germline V gene, CDR1 is MDHEN and CDR2 is SYDVKM. V lost 6 bases to trimming and J lost 4 bases; unmatched junction nucleotides: 2. The whole variable domain, remainder taken from reference TRBV28 and TRBJ1-3, is DVKVTQSSRYLVKRTGEKVFLECVQDMDHENMFWYRQDPGLGLRLIYFSYDVKMKEKGDIPEGYSVSREKKERFSLILESASTNQTSMYLCASRTGAGNTIYFGEGSWLTVV.

On this clone: Other DNA sequences in the same sample also yield this CDR3. The rearrangement joins TRBV2 to TRBJ2-2, with TRBD1 matching 7 bases. J was trimmed by 2 bases and V by 6 bases; bases with no gene match: 3. The CDR3 is 14 amino acids. Germline V gene sequence: CDR1 SNHLY, CDR2 FYNNEI. CDR3 residues: CASRDRVNTGELFF. The CDR3 DNA reads as TGTGCCAGCAGAGACAGGGTTAACACCGGGGAGCTGTTTTTT.

The gene calls are TRBV14 and TRBJ2-3, with D possibly matching TRBD2 (5 bases). This CDR3 is built from 14 residues. Trimming took 4 bases from V and 12 from J, leaving 20 bases between them. Germline V gives CDR1 SGHDN, CDR2 FVKESK. The CDR3 DNA reads TGTGCCAGCAGCCCCAGGTCTTGGGCGGGTCTTCAGTATTTT. Translated, it gives CASSPRSWAGLQYF.

The chain carries TRBV2 and TRBJ2-7, with D possibly called TRBD1 or TRBD2 (6 bases each). There are 14 residues in the CDR3. Germline CDR1 and CDR2: SNHLY and FYNNEI. V gave up 4 bases and J gave up 7 bases, with 17 bases separating them. The chain's CDR3 is CASSAATGLAEQYF. The CDR3 DNA reads as TGTGCCAGCAGTGCGGCTACAGGGCTAGCGGAGCAGTACTTC.

J is TRBJ1-1 and V is TRBV4-1; D gene uncertain. There are 11 residues in the CDR3. The V and J ends lost 3 bases and 8 bases respectively, with 7 bases between them. Per the germline V gene, CDR1 is MGHRA and CDR2 is YSYEKL. CDR3 in amino acids: CASSQGYEAFF. The CDR3 nucleotides are TGCGCCAGCAGCCAGGGGTACGAAGCTTTCTTT.

The chain has TRBV4-3 and TRBJ2-6; D is unresolved. This CDR3 has 15 residues. V lost 1 base and J 2 bases, leaving 6 bases between the germline ends. Germline CDR1 LGHNA, CDR2 YSLEER. CDR3 loop: CASSQGVAGANVLTF. The CDR3 bases are TGCGCCAGCAGCCAAGGGGTTGCTGGGGCCAACGTCCTGACTTTC.

The V and J genes are TRBV7-2 and TRBJ1-5, with a tentative D call TRBD1 (5 bases). Germline-derived CDR1 and CDR2 are SGHTA and FQGNSA. V dropped 2 bases and J dropped 4 bases, with 12 bases sitting between them. The CDR3 spans 15 residues. The CDR3 DNA follows: TGTGCCAGCAGCTTATCAAGGGGCCGAAATCAGCCCCAGCATTTT. It codes for CASSLSRGRNQPQHF.

The chain joins TRBV6-4 to TRBJ2-1; 14 bases are shared with TRBD2. V lost 8 bases and J lost 7; bases outside the gene matches: 22. In germline, CDR1 is MRHNA, CDR2 SNTAGT. This CDR3 comprises 20 residues. CDR3 sequence: CASELAGQGTSGSGWNEQFF. The CDR3 DNA sequence: TGTGCCAGCGAACTGGCAGGACAAGGGACTAGCGGGAGCGGGTGGAATGAGCAGTTCTTC.

This chain uses TRBV6-5 with TRBJ1-1; D remains unclear. The V end lost 4 bases, the J end lost 6 bases, and 12 bases lay between the germline ends. This CDR3 is built from 13 residues. Germline-derived CDR1 and CDR2 are MNHEY and SVGAGI. This chain's CDR3 is CASSSTSNAEAFF. The CDR3 DNA follows: TGTGCCAGCAGTTCGACGAGTAACGCTGAAGCTTTCTTT.

The chain combines TRBV6-1 with TRBJ1-3; D unclear. CDR3 length: 15 amino acids. Germline assignment: CDR1 MNHNS and CDR2 SASEGT. Between the trimmed V and J ends, which lost 6 bases and 4 bases, there was a span of 16 bases. In nucleotides, the CDR3 is TGTGCCAGCAGCCTTTTAGGCGCCTCCGGAAACACCATATATTTT. It yields the protein CASSLLGASGNTIYF.

With respect to this clone: The same CDR3 can be traced to other DNA sequences in this sample. The chain is built from TRBV5-6 and TRBJ2-5, with 8 bases lining up with TRBD2. The germline CDR1 and CDR2 sequences are SGHDT and YYEEEE. V trimming: 4 bases; J trimming: 5 bases; junction bases outside the gene matches: 1. The CDR3 spans 12 residues. The CDR3 DNA reads TGTGCCAGCAGCCCGGGGGGGGAGACCCAGTACTTC. Amino acid sequence: CASSPGGETQYF.

The CDR3 coding sequence is TGCGCCAGCAGCGCTCTCAACCCAACCGGGACAGGGATGAACACCGGGGAGCTGTTTTTT. As protein: CASSALNPTGTGMNTGELFF. The chain employs TRBV5-1 and TRBJ2-2; 9 positions agree with TRBD1. Germline CDR1 reads SGHRS; CDR2 reads YFSETQ. V shed 4 bases, J shed 1 base, and the junction held 17 bases outside the gene matches. The CDR3 consists of 20 residues. The full variable domain, completed using reference TRBV5-1 and TRBJ2-2, is KAGVTQTPRYLIKTRGQQVTLSCSPISGHRSVSWYQQTPGQGLQFLFEYFSETQRNKGNFPGRFSGRQFSNSRSEMNVSTLELGDSALYLCASSALNPTGTGMNTGELFFGEGSRLTVL.

As DNA, the CDR3 is TGTGCCAGCAGCCCGGACAGGCTCTCAAACCTCCCCCAGCATTTT. Translated: CASSPDRLSNLPQHF. The gene calls are TRBV7-8 and TRBJ1-5; TRBD1 aligns across 7 bases. The ends lost 5 bases at V and 10 bases at J; junction bases unmatched: 14. CDR3 length: 15 amino acids. From germline, CDR1 is SGHVS and CDR2 FQNEAQ.

This clone was seen just once. V usage is TRBV7-2 and J usage is TRBJ2-7; D is unresolved. Germline values: CDR1 SGHTA, CDR2 FQGNSA. The CDR3 consists of 14 residues. Trimming took off 5 bases at V and 5 bases at J, with 16 bases between the two ends. Written as DNA, the CDR3 is TGTGCCAGCAGCCCCCGGGCAGGTCTCAACGAGCAGTACTTC. This codes for CASSPRAGLNEQYF.

The rearrangement links TRBV9 to TRBJ2-1, with 15 nucleotides matching TRBD2. CDR3 length: 19 amino acids. J was trimmed by 0 bases and V by 7 bases; bases with no gene match: 11. Germline CDR1 reads SGDLS; CDR2 reads YYNGEE. CDR3 DNA sequence: TGTGCCAGCGGCCACAGGGGACTAGCGGGAGGCGTCTCCTACAATGAGCAGTTCTTC. Its protein is CASGHRGLAGGVSYNEQFF.

V and J are TRBV6-5 and TRBJ2-7; a weak D match, TRBD2 (5 bases). The CDR3 spans 15 residues. Germline V gives CDR1 MNHEY, CDR2 SVGAGI. Trimming shortened V by 0 bases and J by 1 base, and 10 bases separated the two germline ends. Written as DNA, the CDR3 is TGTGCCAGCAGTTACTCCGGACTCCCGTCCTACGAGCAGTACTTC. It is translated as CASSYSGLPSYEQYF.

The chain couples TRBV6-1 to TRBJ2-1; maybe TRBD2 (6 bases). Looked up from germline, CDR1 is MNHNS and CDR2 is SASEGT. The CDR3 is 14 residues long. With 6 bases removed from V and 0 bases from J, the gap between germline ends came to 9 bases. CDR3 coding DNA: TGTGCCAGCAGAAGACTAGACTCCTACAATGAGCAGTTCTTC. Amino acid sequence: CASRRLDSYNEQFF.

In this sample, this clone turned up a few times. The chain joins TRBV6-6 to TRBJ2-5; TRBD1 or TRBD2 may be the D gene (5 bases each). V lost 7 bases and J lost 4, with 10 bases in between. The germline CDR1 and CDR2 sequences are MNHNY and SVGAGI (reference sequence). The length of the CDR3 is 12 residues. CDR3 sequence: CASTERGETQYF. The CDR3 nucleotides read TGTGCCAGCACGGAGAGGGGAGAGACCCAGTACTTC.

The genes are TRBV29-1 and TRBJ2-7, with 10 bases lining up with TRBD1. Germline CDR1 reads SQVTM; CDR2 reads ANQGSEA. This CDR3 contains 12 residues. J gave up 5 bases and V 7 bases, and 5 bases lay outside the gene matches. The CDR3 region is CSAGQGVDEQYF. For the CDR3, the DNA is TGCAGCGCCGGACAGGGGGTAGACGAGCAGTACTTC.

V and J are TRBV19 and TRBJ1-3; weak D call: TRBD1 (5 bases). V was shortened by 5 bases and J by 0 bases, with 8 bases between the two germline ends. CDR1 is LNHDA and CDR2 is SQIVND in the germline V gene (reference sequence). The CDR3 is 14 amino acids. CDR3 nucleotides: TGTGCCAGTAGTGGGACGAGCTCTGGAAACACCATATATTTT. Amino acids: CASSGTSSGNTIYF. The entire variable domain, with the rest obtained from reference TRBV19 and TRBJ1-3, is as follows: DGGITQSPKYLFRKEGQNVTLSCEQNLNHDAMYWYRQDPGQGLRLIYYSQIVNDFQKGDIAEGYSVSREKKESFPLTVTSAQKNPTAFYLCASSGTSSGNTIYFGEGSWLTVV.

This clone was seen only once. The CDR3 spells CASSPSTSGTSEQYF. DNA of the CDR3: TGTGCCAGCAGCCCCTCGACTAGCGGGACAAGCGAGCAGTACTTC. V gene TRBV5-4 combines with J gene TRBJ2-7; 11 bases are a match to TRBD2. Looked up from germline, CDR1 is SGHNT and CDR2 is YYREEE (reference sequence). The CDR3 consists of 15 residues. Trimming at V came to 4 bases and at J to 6 bases, leaving 9 bases not matched to a gene.

The chain uses TRBV5-1 and TRBJ1-1, with D perhaps matching TRBD1 (5 bases). CDR3 length: 15 residues. Germline CDR1 and CDR2: SGHRS and YFSETQ. V lost 1 base and J 2 bases, leaving 12 bases between the germline ends. Written as DNA, the CDR3 is TGCGCCAGCAGCTTGATTCCAGGGACTAACACTGAAGCTTTCTTT. Residues: CASSLIPGTNTEAFF.

This chain uses TRBV5-1 with TRBJ2-5; D might be TRBD1 (5 bases). CDR1 and CDR2 (germline): SGHRS, YFSETQ. The CDR3 is made up of 15 amino acids. V lost 4 bases and J lost 2, with 15 bases in between. The CDR3 sequence is CASSQYQTAQETQYF. The CDR3 region has the DNA TGCGCCAGCAGCCAATATCAGACAGCACAAGAGACCCAGTACTTC.

This sequence joins TRBV7-8 and TRBJ2-5; 7 nucleotides match TRBD1. The length of the CDR3 is 17 residues. With 0 bases clipped from V and 5 bases from J, the junction kept 12 bases outside the gene matches. From germline, CDR1 is SGHVS and CDR2 FQNEAQ. CDR3 amino acids: CASSLAAPGQSWETQYF. The CDR3 DNA reads TGTGCCAGCAGCTTAGCGGCTCCGGGACAGTCTTGGGAGACCCAGTACTTC.